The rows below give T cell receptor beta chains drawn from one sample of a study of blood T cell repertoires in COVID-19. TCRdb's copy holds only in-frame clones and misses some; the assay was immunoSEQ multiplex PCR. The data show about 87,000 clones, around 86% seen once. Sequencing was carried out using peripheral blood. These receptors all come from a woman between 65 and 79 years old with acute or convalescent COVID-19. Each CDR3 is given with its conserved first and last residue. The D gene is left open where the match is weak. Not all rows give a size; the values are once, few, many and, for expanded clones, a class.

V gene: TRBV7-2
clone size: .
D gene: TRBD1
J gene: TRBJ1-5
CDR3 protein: CASSYQQGSGQPQHF
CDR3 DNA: TGTGCCAGCAGCTACCAACAGGGGAGCGGGCAGCCCCAGCATTTT

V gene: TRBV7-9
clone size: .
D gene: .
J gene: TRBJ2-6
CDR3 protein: CASSPLGDSGANVLTF
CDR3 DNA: TGTGCCAGCAGCCCCTTAGGAGACTCTGGGGCCAACGTCCTGACTTTC

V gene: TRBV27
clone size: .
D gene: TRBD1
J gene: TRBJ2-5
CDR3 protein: CASRQGLQETQYF
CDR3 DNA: TGTGCCAGTCGACAGGGGTTACAAGAGACCCAGTACTTC

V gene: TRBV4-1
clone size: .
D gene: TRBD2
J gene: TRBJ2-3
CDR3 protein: CASSLDLAGGLNTQYF
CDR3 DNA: TGCGCCAGCAGCTTAGATCTAGCGGGGGGGCTGAATACGCAGTATTTT

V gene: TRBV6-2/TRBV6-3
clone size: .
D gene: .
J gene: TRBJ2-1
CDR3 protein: CASSYLVGSGTYNEQFF
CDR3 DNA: TGTGCCAGCAGTTACCTCGTCGGAAGCGGAACCTACAATGAGCAGTTCTTC

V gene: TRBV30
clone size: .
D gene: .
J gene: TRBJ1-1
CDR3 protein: CAWSFPNTEAFF
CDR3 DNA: TGTGCCTGGAGTTTCCCTAACACTGAAGCTTTCTTT

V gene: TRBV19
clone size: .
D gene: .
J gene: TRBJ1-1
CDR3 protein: CASIGGRITTEAFF
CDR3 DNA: TGTGCCAGTATCGGGGGACGGATTACCACTGAAGCTTTCTTT

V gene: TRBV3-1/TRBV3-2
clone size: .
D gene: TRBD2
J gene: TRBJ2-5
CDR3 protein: CASSPGTSGEATQYF
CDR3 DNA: TGTGCCAGCAGCCCCGGGACTAGCGGGGAGGCGACCCAGTACTTC

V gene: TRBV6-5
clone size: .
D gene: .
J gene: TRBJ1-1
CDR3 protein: CASSYEVRGSSEAFF
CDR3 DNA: TGTGCCAGCAGTTACGAAGTCAGGGGATCTTCTGAAGCTTTCTTT

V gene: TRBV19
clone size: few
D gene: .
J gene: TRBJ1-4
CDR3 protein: CASSISTAANEKLFF
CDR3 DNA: TGTGCCAGTAGTATAAGTACAGCTGCTAATGAAAAACTGTTTTTT

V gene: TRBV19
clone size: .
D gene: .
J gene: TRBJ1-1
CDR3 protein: CASSPNYRAEAFF
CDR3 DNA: TGTGCCAGTAGCCCGAACTACAGGGCTGAAGCTTTCTTT

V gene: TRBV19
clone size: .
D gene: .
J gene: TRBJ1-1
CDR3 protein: CASRPPGTEAFF
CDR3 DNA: TGTGCCAGCCGCCCCCCAGGTACTGAAGCTTTCTTT

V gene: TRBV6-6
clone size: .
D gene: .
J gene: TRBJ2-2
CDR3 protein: CASSYSGTNTGELFF
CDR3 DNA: TGTGCCAGCAGTTATTCAGGGACGAACACCGGGGAGCTGTTTTTT

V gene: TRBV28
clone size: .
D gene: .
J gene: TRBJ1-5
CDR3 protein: CASSLSGLPPQHF
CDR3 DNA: TGTGCCAGCAGTTTATCGGGTCTCCCGCCCCAGCATTTT

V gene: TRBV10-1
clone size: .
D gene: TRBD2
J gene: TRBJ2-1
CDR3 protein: CASSDGRPSGNNEQFF
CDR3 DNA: TGCGCCAGCAGTGATGGGAGGCCTAGCGGGAACAATGAGCAGTTCTTC

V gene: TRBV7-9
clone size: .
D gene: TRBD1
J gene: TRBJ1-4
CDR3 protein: CASRPGQGGGKLFF
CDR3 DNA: TGTGCCAGCAGACCAGGACAGGGTGGGGGAAAACTGTTTTTT

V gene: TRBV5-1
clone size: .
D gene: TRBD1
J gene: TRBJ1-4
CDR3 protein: CASSLEGQGEQEKLFF
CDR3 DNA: TGCGCCAGCAGCTTGGAGGGACAGGGAGAGCAGGAAAAACTGTTTTTT

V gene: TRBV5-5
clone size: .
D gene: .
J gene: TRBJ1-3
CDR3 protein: CASSRESGNTIYF
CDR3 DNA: TGTGCCAGCAGTAGGGAGTCTGGAAACACCATATATTTT

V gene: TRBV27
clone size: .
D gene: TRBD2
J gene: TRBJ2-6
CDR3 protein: CASSFAATPGLASSSGANVLTF
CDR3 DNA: TGTGCCAGCAGTTTTGCAGCAACCCCAGGACTAGCCTCTAGCTCTGGGGCCAACGTCCTGACTTTC

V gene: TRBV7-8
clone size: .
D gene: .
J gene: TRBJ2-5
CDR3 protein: CASSNSGTETQYF
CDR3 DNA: TGTGCCAGCAGCAACAGCGGCACAGAGACCCAGTACTTC

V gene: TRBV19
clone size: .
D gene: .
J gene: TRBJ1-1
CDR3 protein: CASSIGDMDAFWAFF
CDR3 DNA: TGTGCCAGTAGTATAGGGGACATGGACGCGTTTTGGGCTTTCTTT

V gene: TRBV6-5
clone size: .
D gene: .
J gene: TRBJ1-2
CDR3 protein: CASVTETNYGYTF
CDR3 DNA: TGTGCCAGCGTTACAGAAACAAACTATGGCTACACCTTC

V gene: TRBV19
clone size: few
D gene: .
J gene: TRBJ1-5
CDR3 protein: CASSIGSTGFQPQHF
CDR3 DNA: TGTGCCAGTAGTATAGGATCAACAGGGTTTCAGCCCCAGCATTTT

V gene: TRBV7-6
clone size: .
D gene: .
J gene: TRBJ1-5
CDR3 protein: CASRMTFSNQPQHF
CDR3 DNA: TGTGCCAGCAGAATGACATTTAGCAATCAGCCCCAGCATTTT

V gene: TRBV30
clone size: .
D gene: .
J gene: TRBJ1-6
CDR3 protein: CAWTLQSPLHF
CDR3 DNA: TGTGCCTGGACTCTCCAGTCACCCCTCCACTTT

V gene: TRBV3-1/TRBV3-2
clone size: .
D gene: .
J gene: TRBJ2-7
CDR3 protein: CASSQYNSYEQYF
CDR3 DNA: TGTGCCAGCAGCCAATACAACAGCTACGAGCAGTACTTC

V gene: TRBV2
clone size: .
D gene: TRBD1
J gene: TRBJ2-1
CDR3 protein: CASSQGEQEQFF
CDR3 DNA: TGTGCCAGCAGTCAGGGGGAACAGGAGCAGTTCTTC

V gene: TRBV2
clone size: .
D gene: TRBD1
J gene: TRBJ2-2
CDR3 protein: CAIRQGAGNTGELFF
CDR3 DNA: TGTGCCATAAGACAGGGGGCAGGGAACACCGGGGAGCTGTTTTTT

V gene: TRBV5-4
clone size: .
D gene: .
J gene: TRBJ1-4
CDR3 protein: CASSLARQGGEKLFF
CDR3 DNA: TGTGCCAGCAGCTTGGCCCGTCAGGGTGGTGAAAAACTGTTTTTT

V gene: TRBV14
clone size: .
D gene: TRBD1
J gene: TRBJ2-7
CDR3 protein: CASSQVGTGDGRQYF
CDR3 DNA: TGTGCCAGCAGCCAAGTTGGGACAGGGGATGGGCGGCAGTACTTC

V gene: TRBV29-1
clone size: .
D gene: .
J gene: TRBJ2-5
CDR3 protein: CSVLRADETQYF
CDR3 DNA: TGCAGCGTCCTCAGGGCGGACGAGACCCAGTACTTC

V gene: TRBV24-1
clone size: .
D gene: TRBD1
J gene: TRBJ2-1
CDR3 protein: CATGQGESNEQFF
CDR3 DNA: TGTGCCACCGGACAGGGGGAATCAAATGAGCAGTTCTTC

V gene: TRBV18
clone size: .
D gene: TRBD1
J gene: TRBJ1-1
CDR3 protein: CASSQTGTAAGNTEAFF
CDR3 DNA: TGTGCCAGCTCACAAACCGGGACAGCGGCCGGGAACACTGAAGCTTTCTTT

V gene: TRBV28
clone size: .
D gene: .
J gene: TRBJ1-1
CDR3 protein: CASSPQDRGMNTEAFF
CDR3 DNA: TGTGCCAGCAGTCCGCAGGATAGGGGCATGAACACTGAAGCTTTCTTT

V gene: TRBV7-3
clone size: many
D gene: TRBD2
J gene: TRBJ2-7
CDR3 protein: CASSESGGSLEQYF
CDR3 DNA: TGTGCCAGCAGCGAAAGCGGGGGGTCCCTCGAGCAGTACTTC

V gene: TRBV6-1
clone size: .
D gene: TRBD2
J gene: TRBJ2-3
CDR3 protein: CASSESASGKQYF
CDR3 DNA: TGTGCCAGCAGTGAATCGGCTAGCGGCAAGCAGTATTTT

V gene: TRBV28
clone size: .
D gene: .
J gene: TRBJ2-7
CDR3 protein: CASSSGSDEQYF
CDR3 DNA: TGTGCCAGCAGTTCAGGGTCGGACGAGCAGTACTTC

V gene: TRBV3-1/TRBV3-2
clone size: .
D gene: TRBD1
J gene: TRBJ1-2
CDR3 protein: CASGDRGHDYGYTF
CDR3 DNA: TGTGCCAGCGGCGACAGGGGGCATGACTATGGCTACACCTTC

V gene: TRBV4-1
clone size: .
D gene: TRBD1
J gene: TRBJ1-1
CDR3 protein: CASHSRGPGGTEAFF
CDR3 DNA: TGCGCCAGCCATTCCAGGGGCCCAGGGGGGACTGAAGCTTTCTTT

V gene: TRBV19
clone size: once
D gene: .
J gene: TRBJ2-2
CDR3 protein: CASSIGTGELFF
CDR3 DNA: TGTGCCAGTAGTATAGGGACAGGGGAGCTGTTTTTT

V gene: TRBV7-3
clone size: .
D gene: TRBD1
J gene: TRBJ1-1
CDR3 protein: CASSRLTGVGAVNTEAFF
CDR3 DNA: TGTGCCAGCAGCCGCCTAACAGGGGTAGGGGCAGTGAACACTGAAGCTTTCTTT

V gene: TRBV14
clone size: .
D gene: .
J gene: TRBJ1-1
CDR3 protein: CASTQQANTEAFF
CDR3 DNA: TGTGCCAGCACCCAACAGGCGAACACTGAAGCTTTCTTT

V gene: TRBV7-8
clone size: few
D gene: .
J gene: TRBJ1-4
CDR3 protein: CASSFFSGGASREKLFF
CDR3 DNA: TGTGCCAGCAGCTTTTTCTCGGGGGGCGCTTCTCGTGAAAAACTGTTTTTT

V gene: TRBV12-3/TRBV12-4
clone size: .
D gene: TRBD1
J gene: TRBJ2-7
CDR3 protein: CASTLDRGNEQYF
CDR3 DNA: TGTGCCAGCACCTTAGACAGGGGCAACGAGCAGTACTTC

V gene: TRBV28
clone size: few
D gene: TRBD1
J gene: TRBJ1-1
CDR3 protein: CASSLNYPGQETFF
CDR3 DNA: TGTGCCAGCAGTTTAAATTATCCGGGACAGGAAACTTTCTTT

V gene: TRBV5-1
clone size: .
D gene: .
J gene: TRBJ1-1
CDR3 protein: CASSFGGSYTEAFF
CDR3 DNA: TGCGCCAGCAGCTTTGGAGGCAGCTACACTGAAGCTTTCTTT

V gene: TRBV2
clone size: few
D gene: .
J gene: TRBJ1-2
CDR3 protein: CASSRDNNVRNGYTF
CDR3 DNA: TGTGCCAGCAGTCGGGACAATAATGTTCGGAATGGCTACACCTTC

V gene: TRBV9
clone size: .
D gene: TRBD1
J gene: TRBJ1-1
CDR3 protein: CASSKGQSNTEAFF
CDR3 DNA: TGTGCCAGCAGCAAGGGACAGTCGAACACTGAAGCTTTCTTT

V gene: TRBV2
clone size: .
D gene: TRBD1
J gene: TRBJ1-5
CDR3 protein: CASSQQGARNQPQHF
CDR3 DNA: TGTGCCAGCAGTCAACAGGGGGCTCGCAATCAGCCCCAGCATTTT

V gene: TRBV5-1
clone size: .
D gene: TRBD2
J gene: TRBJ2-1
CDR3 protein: CASSLGAGGFNEQFF
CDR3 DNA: TGCGCCAGCAGCTTGGGAGCGGGGGGTTTCAATGAGCAGTTCTTC

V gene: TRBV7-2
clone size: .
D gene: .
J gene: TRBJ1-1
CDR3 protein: CASSLGTLTEAFF
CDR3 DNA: TGTGCCAGCAGCTTAGGGACTCTCACTGAAGCTTTCTTT

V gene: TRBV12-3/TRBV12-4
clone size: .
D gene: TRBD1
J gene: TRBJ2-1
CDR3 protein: CASRRGTGPLFF
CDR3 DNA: TGTGCCAGCAGGCGCGGGACAGGGCCATTGTTCTTC

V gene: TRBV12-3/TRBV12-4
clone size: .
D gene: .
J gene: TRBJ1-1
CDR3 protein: CASSFLRNTEAFF
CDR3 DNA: TGTGCCAGCAGTTTTCTCAGGAACACTGAAGCTTTCTTT

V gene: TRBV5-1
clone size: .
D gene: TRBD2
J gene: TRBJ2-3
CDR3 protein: CATSLPAGGVSDTQYF
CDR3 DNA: TGCGCCACCAGCTTACCAGCGGGGGGGGTCTCAGATACGCAGTATTTT

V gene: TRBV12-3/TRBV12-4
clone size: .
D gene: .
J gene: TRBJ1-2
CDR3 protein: CASSLVQVYGYTF
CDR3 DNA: TGTGCCAGCAGTTTAGTACAGGTCTATGGCTACACCTTC

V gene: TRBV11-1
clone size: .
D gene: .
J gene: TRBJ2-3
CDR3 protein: CASSSQGDTQYF
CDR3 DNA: TGTGCCAGCAGTTCCCAGGGGGATACGCAGTATTTT

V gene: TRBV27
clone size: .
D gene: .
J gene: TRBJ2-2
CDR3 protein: CASSPLGGIYTGELFF
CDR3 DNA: TGTGCCAGCAGCCCCCTTGGGGGGATTTACACCGGGGAGCTGTTTTTT

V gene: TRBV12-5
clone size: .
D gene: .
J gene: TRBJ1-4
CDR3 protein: CASGLVRGRSLTNEKLFF
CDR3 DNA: TGTGCTAGTGGTTTGGTAAGGGGAAGGTCGTTAACTAATGAAAAACTGTTTTTT

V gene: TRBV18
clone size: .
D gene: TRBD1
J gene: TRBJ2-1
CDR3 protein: CASSPGQGHNEQFF
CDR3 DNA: TGTGCCAGCTCACCGGGACAGGGACACAATGAGCAGTTCTTC